The rows below give T cell receptor beta chains drawn from one sample of a study of T-cell memory formation after mild COVID-19. TCRdb re-called the 5' RACE reads with MiXCR, one entry per CDR3 protein. This sample has roughly 80,000 distinct CDR3 sequences, with roughly 23% found just once. Material: PBMCs or a T cell subset sorted from them (not recorded which). Every receptor here comes from a man aged 18 to 30 who had mild COVID-19 (a few samples of this study predate the infection). Cell type and time point are not known. Each CDR3 is given with its conserved first and last residue. Each record gives: CDR3 DNA, CDR3 protein, clone size, V gene, CDR3 length, J gene, D gene. D genes are given only for firm matches. Clone sizes are given selectively: once, few, many, or a class where the clone is expanded.

TGTGCCAGCAGCCTACAGGGGTTCTCTCCCTTGAAACTGTTTTTT CASSLQGFSPLKLFF - TRBV5-6 15 TRBJ1-4 TRBD1
TGTGCCAGCACCTCATTGGACAGTCTCCCCTACGAGCAGTACTTC CASTSLDSLPYEQYF many TRBV2 15 TRBJ2-7 -
TGTGCCACCAGCAGAGATACTCAGGGACCTACCGAGCAGTTCTTC CATSRDTQGPTEQFF many TRBV15 15 TRBJ2-1 -
TGTGCCAGCAGCCCGGCGAAGGGGCAAGAGGGAATCTCGGAAGAGACCCAGTACTTC CASSPAKGQEGISEETQYF - TRBV7-9 19 TRBJ2-5 -
TGTGCCAGCAGCCTCCGGGGGACCACAGATACGCAGTATTTT CASSLRGTTDTQYF - TRBV11-3 14 TRBJ2-3 -
TGCAGCGTTGAAACAGCAAATAACTATGGCTACACCTTC CSVETANNYGYTF few TRBV29-1 13 TRBJ1-2 -
TGTGCCAGCAGCATTCTAGCGGGGGGCCAAGAGACCCAGTACTTC CASSILAGGQETQYF - TRBV6-5 15 TRBJ2-5 TRBD2
TGTGCCAGCAGCGTCCGGGACAGGGGGATCGCAGATACGCAGTATTTT CASSVRDRGIADTQYF - TRBV9 16 TRBJ2-3 TRBD1
TGTGCCAGCAGTGGTTCTACTGAAGCTTTCTTT CASSGSTEAFF - TRBV6-1 11 TRBJ1-1 -
TGTGCCAGCAGAGAGGGCAGTGGGTGGCCCCAGCATTTT CASREGSGWPQHF few TRBV6-5 13 TRBJ1-5 -
TGTGCCACTTCGACGACAGGGGCAGCCTACGAGCAGTACTTC CATSTTGAAYEQYF - TRBV11-2 14 TRBJ2-7 TRBD1
TGCGCCAGCAGCCAAGATAAAGTGGAAGGCTCGCAGTACTTC CASSQDKVEGSQYF - TRBV4-1 14 TRBJ2-7 -
TGTGCCAGCAATTTAGCGGGGGAGGAAGATACGCAGTATTTT CASNLAGEEDTQYF - TRBV6-2/TRBV6-3 14 TRBJ2-3 TRBD2
TGTGCCAGCAGCCTGTGGGATAGGGCTGGAAGGTCCCAAGAGACCCAGTACTTC CASSLWDRAGRSQETQYF - TRBV7-6 18 TRBJ2-5 -
TGTGCCAGCAGCAAAGCCAGGGGGCGCACAGATACGCAGTATTTT CASSKARGRTDTQYF few TRBV21-1 15 TRBJ2-3 -
TGTGCCAGCAGCTCGCAGGGCTACACCTTC CASSSQGYTF - TRBV7-9 10 TRBJ1-2 -
TGCAGTGCTAGAGGGACTAGCGGAACCGGGGAGCTGTTTTTT CSARGTSGTGELFF - TRBV20-1 14 TRBJ2-2 TRBD2
TGTGCCAGCACCCTGGGCCGAGCGGGGGTTGGAGATACGCAGTATTTT CASTLGRAGVGDTQYF - TRBV7-9 16 TRBJ2-3 TRBD2
TGTGCCAGCAGCCAAGATAAAGGCATTCCGACCTACGAGCAGTACTTC CASSQDKGIPTYEQYF - TRBV3-1 16 TRBJ2-7 -
TGTGCCAGCAGTTTGACGGGGGGGATCTATGGAGATACGCAGTATTTT CASSLTGGIYGDTQYF - TRBV27 16 TRBJ2-3 TRBD2
TGTGCCAGCAGCCAAGGGAGGGATAACTATGGCTACACCTTC CASSQGRDNYGYTF few TRBV4-2 14 TRBJ1-2 -
TGTGCCAGCAGCGCAGCCCCCGGCGGTAACTATGGCTACACCTTC CASSAAPGGNYGYTF - TRBV7-2 15 TRBJ1-2 -
TGTGCCAGCAGCCCCGTCGTTGCAGGGTCCACTGAAGCTTTCTTT CASSPVVAGSTEAFF - TRBV7-9 15 TRBJ1-1 -